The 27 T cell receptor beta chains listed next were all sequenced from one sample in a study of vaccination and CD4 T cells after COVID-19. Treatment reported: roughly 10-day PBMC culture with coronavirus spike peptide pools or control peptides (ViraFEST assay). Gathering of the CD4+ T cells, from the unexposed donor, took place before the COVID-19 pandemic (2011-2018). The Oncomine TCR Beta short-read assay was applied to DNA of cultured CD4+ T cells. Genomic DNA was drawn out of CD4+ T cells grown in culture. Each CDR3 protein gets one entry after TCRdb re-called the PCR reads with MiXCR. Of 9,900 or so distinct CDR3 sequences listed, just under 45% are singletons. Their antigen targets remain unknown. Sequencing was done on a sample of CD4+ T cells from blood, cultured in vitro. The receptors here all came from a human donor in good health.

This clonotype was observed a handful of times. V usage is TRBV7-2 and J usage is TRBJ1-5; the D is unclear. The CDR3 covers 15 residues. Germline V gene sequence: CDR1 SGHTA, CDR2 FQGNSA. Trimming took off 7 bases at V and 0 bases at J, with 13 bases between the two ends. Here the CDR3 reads CASTLGGPSNQPQHF. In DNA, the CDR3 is TGTGCCAGCACCCTGGGTGGGCCTAGCAATCAGCCCCAGCATTTT.

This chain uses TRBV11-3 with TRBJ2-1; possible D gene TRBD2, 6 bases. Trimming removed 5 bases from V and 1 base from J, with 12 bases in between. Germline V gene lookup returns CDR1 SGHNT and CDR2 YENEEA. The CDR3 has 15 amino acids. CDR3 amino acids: CASSPRAGSYNEQFF. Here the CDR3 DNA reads TGTGCCAGCAGCCCTCGAGCGGGTTCCTACAATGAGCAGTTCTTC.

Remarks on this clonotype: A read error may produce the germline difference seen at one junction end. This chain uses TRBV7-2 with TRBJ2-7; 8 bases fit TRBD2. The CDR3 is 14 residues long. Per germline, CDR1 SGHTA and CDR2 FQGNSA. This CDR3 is CASSPGTRDYEQYF. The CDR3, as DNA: TGCGCCAGCAGCCCCGGGACTAGGGACTACGAGCAGTACTTC.

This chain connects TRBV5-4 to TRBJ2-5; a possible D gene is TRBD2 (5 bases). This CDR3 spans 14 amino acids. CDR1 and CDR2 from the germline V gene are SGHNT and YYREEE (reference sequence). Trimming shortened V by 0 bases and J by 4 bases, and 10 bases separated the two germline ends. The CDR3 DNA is TGTGCCAGCAGCTTGGGGCTAGCCTTAGAGACCCAGTACTTC. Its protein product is CASSLGLALETQYF.

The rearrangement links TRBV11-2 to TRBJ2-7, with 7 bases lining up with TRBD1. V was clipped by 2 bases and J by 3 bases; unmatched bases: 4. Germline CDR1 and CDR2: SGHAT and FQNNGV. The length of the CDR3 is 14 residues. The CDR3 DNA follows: TGTGCCAGCAGCTTAAGGGACAGAGGCTACGAGCAGTACTTC. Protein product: CASSLRDRGYEQYF.

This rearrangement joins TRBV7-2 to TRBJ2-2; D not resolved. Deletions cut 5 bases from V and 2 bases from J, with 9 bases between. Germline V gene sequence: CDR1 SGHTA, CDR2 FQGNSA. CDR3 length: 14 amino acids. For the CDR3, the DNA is TGTGCCAGCAGCCAGAACCCTAACACCGGGGAGCTGTTTTTT. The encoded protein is CASSQNPNTGELFF.

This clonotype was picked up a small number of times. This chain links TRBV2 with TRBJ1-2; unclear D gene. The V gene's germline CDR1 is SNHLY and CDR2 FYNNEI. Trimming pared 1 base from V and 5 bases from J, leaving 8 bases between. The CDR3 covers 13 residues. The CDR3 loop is CASSEGPRYGYTF. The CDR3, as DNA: TGTGCCAGCAGTGAAGGGCCCCGGTATGGCTACACCTTC.

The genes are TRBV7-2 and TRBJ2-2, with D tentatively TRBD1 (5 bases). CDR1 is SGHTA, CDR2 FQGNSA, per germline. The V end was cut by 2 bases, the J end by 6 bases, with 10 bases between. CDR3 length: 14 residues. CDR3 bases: TGTGCCAGCAGCTTAATGTCAGGGCCCGGGGAGCTGTTTTTT. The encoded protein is CASSLMSGPGELFF.

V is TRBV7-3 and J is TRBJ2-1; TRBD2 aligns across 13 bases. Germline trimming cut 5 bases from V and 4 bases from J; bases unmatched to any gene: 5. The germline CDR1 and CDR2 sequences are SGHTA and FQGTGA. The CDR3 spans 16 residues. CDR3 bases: TGTGCCAGCAGCGCCGGGACTAGCGGGACTTACAATGAGCAGTTCTTC. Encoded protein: CASSAGTSGTYNEQFF.

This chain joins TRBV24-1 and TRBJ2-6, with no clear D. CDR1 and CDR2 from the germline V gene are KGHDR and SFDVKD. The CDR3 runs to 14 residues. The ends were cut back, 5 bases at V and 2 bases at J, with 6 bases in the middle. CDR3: CATSARTGANVLTF. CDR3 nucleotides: TGTGCCACCAGTGCGAGGACTGGGGCCAACGTCCTGACTTTC.

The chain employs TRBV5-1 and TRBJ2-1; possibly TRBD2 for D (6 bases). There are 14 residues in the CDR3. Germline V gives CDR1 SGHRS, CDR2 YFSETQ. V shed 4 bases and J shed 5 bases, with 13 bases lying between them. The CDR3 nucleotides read TGCGCCAGCAGCGCGGGACGGCGAGACAATGAGCAGTTCTTC. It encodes CASSAGRRDNEQFF.

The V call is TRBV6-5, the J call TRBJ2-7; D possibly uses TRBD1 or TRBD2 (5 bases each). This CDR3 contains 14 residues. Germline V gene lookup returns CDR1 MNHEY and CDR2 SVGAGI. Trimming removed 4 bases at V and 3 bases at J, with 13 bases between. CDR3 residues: CASSLDTGVYEQYF. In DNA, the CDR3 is TGTGCCAGCAGTTTGGACACCGGGGTCTACGAGCAGTACTTC.

DNA for the CDR3: TGTGCCAGCAGCTTAGATGGGCTACACGAGCAGTACTTC. Amino acids: CASSLDGLHEQYF. The chain has TRBV7-9 and TRBJ2-7; no reliable D call. This CDR3 spans 13 amino acids. CDR1 and CDR2 from the germline V gene are SEHNR and FQNEAQ (reference sequence). V lost 1 base to trimming and J lost 5 bases, with 9 bases between them.

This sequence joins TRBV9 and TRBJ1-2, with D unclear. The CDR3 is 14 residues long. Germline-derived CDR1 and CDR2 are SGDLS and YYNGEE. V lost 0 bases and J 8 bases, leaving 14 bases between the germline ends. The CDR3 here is CASSVEEGYGGYTF. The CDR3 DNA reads TGTGCCAGCAGCGTAGAGGAGGGTTATGGAGGCTACACCTTC.

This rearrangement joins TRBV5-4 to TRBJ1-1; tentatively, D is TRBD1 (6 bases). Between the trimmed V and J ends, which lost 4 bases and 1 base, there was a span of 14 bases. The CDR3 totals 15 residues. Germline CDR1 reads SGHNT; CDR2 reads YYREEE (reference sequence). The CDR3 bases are TGTGCCAGCAGCCCCCCGGGGGGGGCGAACACTGAAGCTTTCTTT. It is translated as CASSPPGGANTEAFF.

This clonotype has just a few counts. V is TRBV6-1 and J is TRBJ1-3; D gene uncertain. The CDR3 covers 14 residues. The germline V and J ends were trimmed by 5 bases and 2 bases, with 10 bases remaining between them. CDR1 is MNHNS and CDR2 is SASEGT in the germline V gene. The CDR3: CASSPPGAGNTIYF. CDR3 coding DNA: TGTGCCAGCAGTCCCCCCGGGGCTGGAAACACCATATATTTT.

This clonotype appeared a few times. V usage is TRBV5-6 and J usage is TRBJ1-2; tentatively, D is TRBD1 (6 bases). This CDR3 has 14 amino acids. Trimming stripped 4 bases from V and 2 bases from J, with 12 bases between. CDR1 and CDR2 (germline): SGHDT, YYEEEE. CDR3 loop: CASSLRDTNYGYTF. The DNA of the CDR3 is TGTGCCAGCAGCCTAAGGGACACCAACTATGGCTACACCTTC.

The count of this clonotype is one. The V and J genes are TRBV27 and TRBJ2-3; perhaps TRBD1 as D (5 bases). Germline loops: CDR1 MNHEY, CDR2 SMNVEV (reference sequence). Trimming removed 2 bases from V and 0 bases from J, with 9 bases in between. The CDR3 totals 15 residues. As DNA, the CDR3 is TGTGCCAGCAGTTTAGGCAGGGCAAGCACAGATACGCAGTATTTT. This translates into CASSLGRASTDTQYF.

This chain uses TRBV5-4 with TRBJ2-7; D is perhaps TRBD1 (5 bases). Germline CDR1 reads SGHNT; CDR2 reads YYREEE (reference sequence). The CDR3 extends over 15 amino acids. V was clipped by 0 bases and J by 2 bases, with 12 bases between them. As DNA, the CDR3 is TGTGCCAGCAGCTTGGAGCAGGGTCGGACCTACGAGCAGTACTTC. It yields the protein CASSLEQGRTYEQYF.

CDR3 nucleotides: TGTGCCAGCAGCCGGGGACAGGGCTACGAGCAGTACTTC. It codes for CASSRGQGYEQYF. The rearrangement uses TRBV7-9 and TRBJ2-7; 9 bases are shared with TRBD1. CDR3 length: 13 residues. J was trimmed by 3 bases and V by 5 bases; bases with no gene match: 2. Germline CDR1 and CDR2: SEHNR and FQNEAQ (reference sequence).

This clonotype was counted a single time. The CDR3 spells CATGGLTGPYEQYF. The CDR3 DNA is TGTGCCACCGGTGGACTGACAGGGCCCTACGAGCAGTACTTC. J is TRBJ2-7 and V is TRBV2, with 7 bases lining up with TRBD1. Germline trimming cut 10 bases from V and 2 bases from J; bases unmatched to any gene: 11. The CDR3 length is 14 residues. Germline CDR1 reads SNHLY; CDR2 reads FYNNEI.

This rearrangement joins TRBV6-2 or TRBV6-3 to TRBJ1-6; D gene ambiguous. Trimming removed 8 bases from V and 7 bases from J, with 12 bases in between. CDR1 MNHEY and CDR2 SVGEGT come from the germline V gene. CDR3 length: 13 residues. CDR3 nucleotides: TGTGCCAGCGGAGAAGTGGAGAATTCACCCCTCCACTTT. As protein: CASGEVENSPLHF.

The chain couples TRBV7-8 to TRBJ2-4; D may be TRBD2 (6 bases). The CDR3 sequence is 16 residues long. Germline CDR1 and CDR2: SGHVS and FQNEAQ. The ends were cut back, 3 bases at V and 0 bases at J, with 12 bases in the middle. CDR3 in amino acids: CASSFQEGLAKNIQYF. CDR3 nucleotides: TGTGCCAGCAGCTTCCAAGAGGGACTAGCCAAAAACATTCAGTACTTC.

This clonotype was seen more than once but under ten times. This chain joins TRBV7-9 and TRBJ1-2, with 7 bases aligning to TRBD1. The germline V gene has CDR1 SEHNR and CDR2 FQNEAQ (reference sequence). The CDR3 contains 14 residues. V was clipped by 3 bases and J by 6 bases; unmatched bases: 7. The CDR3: CASSFVQGRNGYTF. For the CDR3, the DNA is TGTGCCAGCAGCTTTGTACAGGGGCGGAATGGCTACACCTTC.

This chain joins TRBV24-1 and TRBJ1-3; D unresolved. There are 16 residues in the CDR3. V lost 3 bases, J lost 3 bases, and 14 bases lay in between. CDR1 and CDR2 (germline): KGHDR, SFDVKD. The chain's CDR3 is CATSDPQDRFGNTIYF. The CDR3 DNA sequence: TGTGCCACCAGTGATCCCCAGGACCGGTTTGGAAACACCATATATTTT.

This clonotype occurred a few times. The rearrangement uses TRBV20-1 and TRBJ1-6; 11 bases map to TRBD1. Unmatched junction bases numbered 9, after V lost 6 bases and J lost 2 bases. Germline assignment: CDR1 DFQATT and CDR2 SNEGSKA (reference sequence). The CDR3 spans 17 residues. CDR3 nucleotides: TGCAGTGCCCCAAGGACAGGGGGCAGCGCCTATAATTCACCCCTCCACTTT. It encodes CSAPRTGGSAYNSPLHF.

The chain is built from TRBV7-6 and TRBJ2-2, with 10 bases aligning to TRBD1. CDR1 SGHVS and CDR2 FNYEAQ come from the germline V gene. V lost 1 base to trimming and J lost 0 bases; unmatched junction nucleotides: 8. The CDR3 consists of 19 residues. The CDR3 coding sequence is TGTGCCAGCAGCTTAGTCCGGGGACAGGGGTCTACGAACACCGGGGAGCTGTTTTTT. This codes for CASSLVRGQGSTNTGELFF.